This TCR beta chain originates from a study of cytomegalovirus exposure and HLA in healthy donors (dated by TCRdb to the late 2010s). Looking at the study overall: According to a later analysis, one platform produced both the roughly 110 validation repertoires and the 670 or so repertoires of the first cohort. The study was designed to test whether signatures of past pathogen exposure could be identified by cataloging public T cell receptors. High-throughput TCR immunosequencing, statistical association of individual TCRs with disease status, and machine learning were combined to predict cytomegalovirus infection status. Along with the roughly 610-subject first cohort, a separate validation cohort of 120 different subjects was used. What the authors observed across the whole study: The study listed 150 to 200 TCR beta chains as associated with cytomegalovirus. In both the original and validation cohorts, the classifier was reported to diagnose cytomegalovirus status with high specificity and sensitivity. It was suggested by the authors that the approach could potentially be generalized to other disease states and immunological phenotypes. Most TCR sequences were seen in very few donors, while some public TCRs were found in many individuals. All 120 or so repertoires were used to score co-occurrence in the validation cohort in a later analysis, because that analysis had no HLA typing for the cohort. In vitro tests confirmed that a few of the cytomegalovirus-associated TCR beta chains recognize cytomegalovirus antigens. Subsequent analysis determined that TCRs grouped into clusters in the first cohort also showed a tendency toward co-occurrence across the approximately 110 validation repertoires, and about 94% of cluster scores exceeded 0.

Worth noting for this clone: Its antigen remains unidentified. No clone much larger than this one lies a single base away; base qualities are absent.

The library was generated by the immunoSEQ multiplex PCR assay. The original pipeline was this. A statistical classification framework was developed to diagnose cytomegalovirus status using the catalog of TCR beta chain sequences. The immuneACCESS repertoire file appears here via TCRdb, limited to in-frame rearrangements. These files lack a portion of the clones; in checked studies, under half of the deficit traces to unresolved V genes, and the cause of the others is not known. V, J and clone size reflect that table, while D and trimming were determined from the DNA. The sample table shows 250,000 or so clones, and roughly nine tenths are seen once. Around 11% of the sample comes from the top ten. The donors were included in the validation cohort of approximately 130 subjects, a group kept apart from the roughly 730-subject first cohort. Material for sequencing was PBMCs. The sequence was collected from a man aged 18 to 29 in good health and CMV-seropositive.

The CDR3 reads as follows: CASSPGYTYEQYF. In nucleotides, the sequence is TGTGCCAGCAGCCCCGGGTATACCTACGAGCAGTACTTC. Rearrangement joined TRBV7-9 to TRBJ2-7, with the D gene not confidently named. The CDR3 sequence holds 13 residues, the cysteine and phenylalanine included. The DNA shown is the 39-base CDR3, in frame from base 1. Trimming removed 5 bases from V and 2 bases from J, leaving 10 bases between the germline ends. CDR1 is given as SEHNR and CDR2 as FQNEAQ, both from the germline V gene (reference sequence). Reference TRBV7-9 and TRBJ2-7 genes cover what lies past the CDR3, so the full variable domain is DTGVSQNPRHKITKRGQNVTFRCDPISEHNRLYWYRQTLGQGPEFLTYFQNEAQLEKSRLLSDRFSAERPKGSFSTLEIQRTEQGDSAMYLCASSPGYTYEQYFGPGTRLTVT.